This TCR beta chain was found in a study of T cell repertoires in cytomegalovirus infection (dated by TCRdb to between 2018 and 2021). Study-level background: Peptide stimulations targeted recently identified HLA-C-restricted CMV epitopes, whose presentation resists viral immunomodulation, together with well-studied HLA-B-restricted epitopes. Donor HLA type was relevant to the analysis, because carriage of CMV infection together with the matching HLA type was indicated by public TCR beta signatures. What the study reported, not specific to this receptor: In the ex vivo response, HLA-C-restricted CMV-specific TCR beta clonotypes were dominant, and in two of eight donors the single most frequent clonotype came from this HLA-C-restricted group. Carriers of CMV infection plus the relevant HLA type were discriminated by the cumulative frequency of public TCR beta family members in the study cohort and in an independent approximately 360-donor cohort.

Interpreted using the paper, the treatment or condition label stands for: in vitro stimulation with specific CMV peptide epitopes to enrich CMV-specific T cells. The listed sequencing device is Illumina HiSeq 1500. TCRdb reprocessed the public reads (quality trimming at Q25 with fastp, clone calling with MiXCR) and kept in-frame beta chains. Every CDR3 protein is listed once, alongside the most common genes and DNA of its rows. This sample holds roughly 340,000 distinct CDR3 sequences; almost 30% were observed only once. 20% of the sample is taken by the ten largest. A few counts support this clonotype. It has no known antigen specificity. No much larger clone exists at a distance of one base, and base qualities are not known. Its CDR3 holds 13 amino acids, cysteine through phenylalanine. Only the CDR3 part of the read is kept: 39 bases, read in frame from the first base. V gives up 2 bases and J gives up 3 bases, and the segment between their germline ends measures 5 bases.

Rearrangement joined TRBV12-3 or TRBV12-4 to TRBJ1-5; no confident D gene assignment can be made. This TCR was recovered from a human donor in good health (CMV status not recorded). Some clones in this sample may be carry-over from other donors' samples. This specimen was cultured PBMCs, taken from culture after CMV antigen stimulation. The CDR3 amino acid sequence is: CASSLRPNQPQHF. The DNA reads TGTGCCAGCAGTTTAAGACCCAATCAGCCCCAGCATTTT.